What follows is one T cell receptor (beta chain) and its context. Its specificity is unknown. The sample is drawn from a study of T cells expressing NK-cell markers. Study results and caveats: Over 5 donors carried dominant NKG2C+ clonotypes that made up roughly 1.0-8% of their CD8+ T cells. Clarity on HCMV specificity was lacking for the expanded NKG2C+ T cell clones.

Germline values: CDR1 KGHSY, CDR2 FQNENV. This CDR3 spans 15 amino acids. It was by 5'RACE template switching with UMIs that TCR beta cDNA was made. Reanalyzing the 5' RACE reads, TCRdb keeps one entry per CDR3 protein, without DNA. Recorded here are about 380,000 distinct CDR3 sequences; the top ten clones represent roughly 5.2%. This receptor was taken from a man between 18 and 69 years old in good health. The sample consisted of blood T cells: a sorted CD56 or NKG2C T cell subset, CD4+ or CD8+ T cells, or bulk PBMC T cells (not recorded which). This chain connects TRBV16 to TRBJ2-7; TCRdb outputs TRBD1, but without DNA this stays unchecked. The CDR3 region is CASSQTGGGDYEQYF.